The entry below gives a single TCR beta chain sequence along with its context. Its specificity is not known. The sample is drawn from a study of T cell responses to AZD1222 COVID-19 vaccine. Overall study results and limits: Every sample of the repertoires postdated the peak T cell response. Nearly half of spike-specific TCRs reportedly go after variant regions that carry no mutations. The sample set comprised mostly white British donors with more females, and clonal diversity was possibly underestimated. Baseline testing showed seropositivity in only six or seven AZD1222 recipients.

CDR1 MNHEY and CDR2 SMNVEV come from the germline V gene (reference sequence). This CDR3 is 13 amino acids long. The V end was cut by 8 bases, the J end by 1 base, with 11 bases between. Clones were sequenced by immunoSEQ multiplex PCR, and TCRdb holds only the in-frame ones, with some missing. The sample includes approximately 70,000 clones, roughly 80% of them seen just once. Sequencing used peripheral blood, obtained 28 days after the second AZD1222 dose. The J gene is TRBJ1-1, the V gene TRBV27; D remains unclear. The source is an adult who received the AZD1222 COVID-19 vaccine. CDR3 sequence: CASERAPNTEAFF. Written as DNA, the CDR3 is TGTGCCAGCGAAAGGGCCCCGAACACTGAAGCTTTCTTT.